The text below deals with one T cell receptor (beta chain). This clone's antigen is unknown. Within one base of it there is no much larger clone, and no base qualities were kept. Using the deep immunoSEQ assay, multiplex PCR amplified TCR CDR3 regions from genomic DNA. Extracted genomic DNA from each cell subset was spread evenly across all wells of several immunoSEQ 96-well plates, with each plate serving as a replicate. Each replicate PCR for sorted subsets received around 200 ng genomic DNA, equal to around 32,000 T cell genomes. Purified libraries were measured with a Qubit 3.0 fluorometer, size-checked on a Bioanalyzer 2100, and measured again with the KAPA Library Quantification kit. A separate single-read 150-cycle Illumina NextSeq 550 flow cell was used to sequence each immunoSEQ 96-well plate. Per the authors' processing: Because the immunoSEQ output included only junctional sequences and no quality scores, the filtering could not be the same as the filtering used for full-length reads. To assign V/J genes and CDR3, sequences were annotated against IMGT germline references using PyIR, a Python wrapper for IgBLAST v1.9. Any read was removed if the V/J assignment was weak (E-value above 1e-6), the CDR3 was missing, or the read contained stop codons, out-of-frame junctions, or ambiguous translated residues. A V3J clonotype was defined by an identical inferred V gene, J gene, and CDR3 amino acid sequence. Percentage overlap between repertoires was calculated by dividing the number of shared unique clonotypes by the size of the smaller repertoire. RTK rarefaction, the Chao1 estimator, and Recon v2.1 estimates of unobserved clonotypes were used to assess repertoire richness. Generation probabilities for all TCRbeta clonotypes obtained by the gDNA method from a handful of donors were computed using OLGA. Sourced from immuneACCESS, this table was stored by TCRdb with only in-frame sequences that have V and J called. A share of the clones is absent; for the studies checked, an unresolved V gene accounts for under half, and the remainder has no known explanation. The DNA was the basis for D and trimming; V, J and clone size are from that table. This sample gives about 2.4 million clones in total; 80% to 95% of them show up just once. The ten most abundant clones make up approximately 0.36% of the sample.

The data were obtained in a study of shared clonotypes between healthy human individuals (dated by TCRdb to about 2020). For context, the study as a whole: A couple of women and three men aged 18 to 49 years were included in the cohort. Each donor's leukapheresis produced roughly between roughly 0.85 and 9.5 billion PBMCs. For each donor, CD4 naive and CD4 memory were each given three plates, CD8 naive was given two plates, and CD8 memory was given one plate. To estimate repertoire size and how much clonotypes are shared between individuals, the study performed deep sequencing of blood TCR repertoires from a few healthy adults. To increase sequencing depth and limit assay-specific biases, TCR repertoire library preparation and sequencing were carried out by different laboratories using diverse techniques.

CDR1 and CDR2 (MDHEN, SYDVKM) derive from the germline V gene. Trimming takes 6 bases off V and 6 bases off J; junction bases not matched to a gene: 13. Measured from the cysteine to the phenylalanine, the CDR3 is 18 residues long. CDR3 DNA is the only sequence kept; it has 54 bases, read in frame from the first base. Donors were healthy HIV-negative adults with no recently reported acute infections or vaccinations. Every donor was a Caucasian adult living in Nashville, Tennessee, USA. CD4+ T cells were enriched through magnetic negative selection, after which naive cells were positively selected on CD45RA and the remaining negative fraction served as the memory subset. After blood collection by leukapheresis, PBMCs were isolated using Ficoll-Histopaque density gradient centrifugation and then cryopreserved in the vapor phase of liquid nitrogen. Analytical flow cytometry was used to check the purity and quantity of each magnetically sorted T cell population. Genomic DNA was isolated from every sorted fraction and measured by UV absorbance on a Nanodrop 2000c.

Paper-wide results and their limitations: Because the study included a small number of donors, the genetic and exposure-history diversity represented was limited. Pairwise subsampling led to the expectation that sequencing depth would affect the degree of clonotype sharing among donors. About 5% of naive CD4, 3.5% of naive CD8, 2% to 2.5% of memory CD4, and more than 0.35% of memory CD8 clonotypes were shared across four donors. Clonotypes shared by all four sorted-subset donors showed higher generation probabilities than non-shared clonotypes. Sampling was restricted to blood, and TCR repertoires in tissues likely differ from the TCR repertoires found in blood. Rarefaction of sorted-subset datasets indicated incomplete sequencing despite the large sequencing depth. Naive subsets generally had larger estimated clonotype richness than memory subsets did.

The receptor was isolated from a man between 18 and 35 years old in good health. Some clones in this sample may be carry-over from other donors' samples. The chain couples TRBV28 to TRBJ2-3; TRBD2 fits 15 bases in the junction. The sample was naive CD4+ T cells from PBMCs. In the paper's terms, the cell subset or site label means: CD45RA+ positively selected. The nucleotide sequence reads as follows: TGTGCCAGCAGCACCGGGACTAGCGGGAGGTCCCGAGGGGATACGCAGTATTTT. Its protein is CASSTGTSGRSRGDTQYF.